The clone carrying this T cell receptor (beta chain) was counted ten times or more. Its antigen is not identified. V was pared by 5 bases and J by 4 bases, with 13 bases of the junction left unmatched. The CDR3 contains 17 residues. Germline V gene sequence: CDR1 LNHDA, CDR2 SQIVND (reference sequence). This sample stems from a study of human T cells and chemical hapten exposure. Across the whole study: Cases of alopecia areata, totalis or universalis occurred in a predominantly female patient group. How much TCR each sample yielded varied, mostly because pooled library volumes differed slightly.

TCRdb reanalysed the RACE reads using MiXCR and keeps one entry per CDR3 protein. Of about 30,000 distinct CDR3 sequences listed, around 6% were seen once; the top ten hold 5% to 7%. Noted time point: patch test 3, about 24 weeks after DPC sensitization. The treatment is: therapeutic diphenylcyclopropenone sensitization with weekly scalp DPC. Blood, whole and unfractionated, served as the source for total RNA extraction. Study-wide points: Counts of TCRs above 1 in 1000 frequency stayed unchanged with DPC sensitization.

The TCR originated in a man younger than 45 with alopecia areata. Some clones in this sample may be carry-over from other donors' samples. The V call is TRBV19, the J call TRBJ2-1, with 8 bases matching TRBD1. The material sequenced was whole blood, taken in connection with sensitization to the hapten diphenylcyclopropenone (DPC). The CDR3 coding sequence is TGTGCCAGTAGTCACCGCCCGACAGGGGTGGGATACAATGAGCAGTTCTTC. It encodes CASSHRPTGVGYNEQFF. The full variable domain, in which reference TRBV19 and TRBJ2-1 provide the parts outside the CDR3, is DGGITQSPKYLFRKEGQNVTLSCEQNLNHDAMYWYRQDPGQGLRLIYYSQIVNDFQKGDIAEGYSVSREKKESFPLTVTSAQKNPTAFYLCASSHRPTGVGYNEQFFGPGTRLTVL.